One sample yielded the 31 T cell receptor beta chains listed below, sequenced in a study of T-cell memory formation after mild COVID-19. One entry per CDR3 protein, called by TCRdb with MiXCR from the 5' RACE reads. The table shows 180,000 or so distinct CDR3 sequences, with 16% occurring only once. The sequenced sample consisted of PBMCs or a T cell subset sorted from them (not recorded which). The receptors originated from an adult woman who had mild COVID-19 (a few samples of this study predate the infection). Cell type and time point are not known.

This sequence joins TRBV4-3 and TRBJ2-7, with 7 bases matching TRBD2. V shed 3 bases, J shed 2 bases, and the junction held 7 bases outside the gene matches. CDR3 length: 15 amino acids. Per the germline V gene, CDR1 is LGHNA and CDR2 is YSLEER. The chain's CDR3 is CASSHLGRGTYEQYF. The CDR3 DNA follows: TGCGCCAGCAGCCATCTTGGGAGGGGAACCTACGAGCAGTACTTC.

The chain recombines TRBV12-3 or TRBV12-4 with TRBJ2-3; the match to TRBD2 covers 8 bases. With 4 bases clipped from V and 10 bases from J, the junction kept 10 bases outside the gene matches. The CDR3 is 14 residues long. The CDR3 is CASSSTAGEGSQYF. In DNA form, the CDR3 reads TGTGCCAGCAGTTCAACAGCGGGGGAGGGATCGCAGTATTTT.

This clonotype has just a few counts. The V call is TRBV27, the J call TRBJ2-2, with TRBD1 identical over 9 bases. The CDR3 covers 17 residues. V lost 5 bases, J lost 1 base, and 8 bases stayed unmatched. Germline CDR1 and CDR2: MNHEY and SMNVEV (reference sequence). The CDR3 DNA is TGTGCCAGCAGTCCCCTGGGACAGGGATGGAACACCGGGGAGCTGTTTTTT. Translated, it gives CASSPLGQGWNTGELFF.

CDR3 loop: CSVEVGGRLLGYTF. CDR3 bases: TGCAGCGTTGAAGTTGGGGGGCGCCTCCTTGGCTACACCTTC. The genes are TRBV29-1 and TRBJ1-2; TRBD1 might be the D (6 bases). CDR3 length equals 14 residues. Germline V gene lookup returns CDR1 SQVTM and CDR2 ANQGSEA. With 1 base removed from V and 7 bases from J, the gap between germline ends came to 16 bases.

The chain is built from TRBV5-6 and TRBJ2-1; D is perhaps TRBD2 (7 bases). The CDR3 totals 17 residues. Per germline, CDR1 SGHDT and CDR2 YYEEEE. The germline V and J ends were trimmed by 0 bases and 0 bases, with 13 bases remaining between them. DNA of the CDR3: TGTGCCAGCAGCTTGGGGGGGGGCCTAGTCTCCTACAATGAGCAGTTCTTC. Protein sequence: CASSLGGGLVSYNEQFF.

The chain links TRBV7-2 to TRBJ2-1, with 11 bases fitting TRBD1. Germline values: CDR1 SGHTA, CDR2 FQGNSA. This CDR3 region has 16 residues. V trimming: 5 bases; J trimming: 0 bases; junction bases outside the gene matches: 3. CDR3 residues: CASSQGQGASYNEQFF. CDR3 nucleotide sequence: TGTGCCAGCAGCCAAGGACAGGGGGCCTCCTACAATGAGCAGTTCTTC.

This clonotype was counted many times. J is TRBJ2-5 and V is TRBV3-1; the D is unclear. This CDR3 has 16 amino acids. Trimming removed 1 base from V and 2 bases from J, with 14 bases in between. Germline V CDR1 and CDR2: LGHDT, YNNKEL (reference sequence). CDR3 DNA: TGTGCCAGCAGCCAAGGGATGGCGCTCCGACAAGAGACCCAGTACTTC. Residues: CASSQGMALRQETQYF.

The genes are TRBV20-1 and TRBJ2-7; TRBD2 matches at 9 bases. Germline-derived CDR1 and CDR2 are DFQATT and SNEGSKA (reference sequence). The CDR3 has 13 amino acids. The ends lost 6 bases at V and 7 bases at J; junction bases unmatched: 10. CDR3 in amino acids: CSAIVSGSGEQYF. CDR3 bases: TGCAGTGCAATCGTTAGCGGGAGTGGGGAGCAGTACTTC.

This sequence joins TRBV24-1 and TRBJ2-1, with D perhaps matching TRBD2 (5 bases). V was clipped by 4 bases and J by 7 bases, with 13 bases between them. Germline V gene lookup returns CDR1 KGHDR and CDR2 SFDVKD. The CDR3 sequence is 14 residues long. The CDR3 DNA reads TGTGCCACCAGTGACCCCCGAGGGTCGAATGAGCAGTTCTTC. Its protein product is CATSDPRGSNEQFF.

This chain joins TRBV15 and TRBJ2-5; either TRBD1 or TRBD2 may fit D (5 bases each). V dropped 9 bases and J dropped 2 bases, with 19 bases sitting between them. There are 15 residues in the CDR3. Germline V lookup: CDR1 LNHNV, CDR2 YYDKDF (reference sequence). The CDR3 sequence: CATSPGAPGQETQYF. The CDR3 nucleotides read TGTGCCACTAGCCCCGGGGCCCCGGGGCAAGAGACCCAGTACTTC. The variable domain in full, with the rest retrieved from reference TRBV15 and TRBJ2-5, is DAMVIQNPRYQVTQFGKPVTLSCSQTLNHNVMYWYQQKSSQAPKLLFHYYDKDFNNEADTPDNFQSRRPNTSFCFLDIRSPGLGDTAMYLCATSPGAPGQETQYFGPGTRLLVL.

As concerns this clonotype: One end of the junction is discordant with germline, which a read error may explain. The V and J genes are TRBV5-6 and TRBJ2-4, with D tentatively TRBD2 (7 bases). The V gene's germline CDR1 is SGHDT and CDR2 YYEEEE. This CDR3 is 11 amino acids long. CDR3 coding DNA: TGTGCCAGCAGCCGGGGGGCAACCGCGAGCTTC. Translating gives CASSRGATASF.

The chain joins TRBV7-2 to TRBJ2-3; no firm D call. V lost 5 bases and J 2 bases, leaving 14 bases between the germline ends. Germline V gives CDR1 SGHTA, CDR2 FQGNSA. This CDR3 comprises 15 residues. The CDR3 sequence is CASSPDIGFTDTQYF. In DNA form, the CDR3 reads TGTGCCAGCAGCCCCGACATCGGATTCACAGATACGCAGTATTTT.

The genes are TRBV20-1 and TRBJ1-5; tentatively, D is TRBD1 (6 bases). CDR1 DFQATT and CDR2 SNEGSKA come from the germline V gene (reference sequence). V dropped 2 bases and J dropped 7 bases, with 9 bases sitting between them. This CDR3 contains 12 residues. The DNA for the CDR3 is TGCAGTGCTAGATCGGACAGACAGCCCCAGCATTTT. Its translation is CSARSDRQPQHF.

In its sample, this clonotype was seen a few times. The chain couples TRBV7-2 to TRBJ2-3, with 11 positions matching TRBD2. Losses at the gene ends were 1 base for V and 4 bases for J; bases not matched to a gene: 4. CDR1 is SGHTA and CDR2 is FQGNSA in the germline V gene. The CDR3 is 16 amino acids. The CDR3 sequence is CASSLGSGRVADTQYF. CDR3 nucleotides: TGTGCCAGCAGCTTAGGTAGCGGGAGGGTGGCAGATACGCAGTATTTT.

A single count supports this clonotype. The chain carries TRBV12-3 or TRBV12-4 and TRBJ2-5; tentative D call: TRBD1 (5 bases). The length of the CDR3 is 15 residues. Between the trimmed V and J ends, which lost 3 bases and 0 bases, there was a span of 11 bases. In DNA, the CDR3 is TGTGCCAGCAGTTTGTATAGGGGAAACCAAGAGACCCAGTACTTC. Translated, it gives CASSLYRGNQETQYF.

The table lists this clonotype with many counts. The chain carries TRBV20-1 and TRBJ2-1; 11 bases align to TRBD2. Germline loops: CDR1 DFQATT, CDR2 SNEGSKA (reference sequence). The CDR3 consists of 13 residues. V shed 5 bases and J 6 bases; nucleotides not matched to a gene: 3. The CDR3 nucleotides read TGCAGTGCTGAACTAGCGGGAGTCAATGAGCAGTTCTTC. Its translation is CSAELAGVNEQFF.

The chain is built from TRBV3-1 and TRBJ2-3; 7 bases agree with TRBD2. CDR1 and CDR2 from the germline V gene are LGHDT and YNNKEL (reference sequence). The CDR3 sequence is 15 residues long. With 4 bases clipped from V and 6 bases from J, the junction kept 10 bases outside the gene matches. The CDR3 bases are TGTGCCAGCAGCCCCTACGGCGGGGGACGGGATACGCAGTATTTT. This translates into CASSPYGGGRDTQYF.

This clonotype appeared many times. The V call is TRBV20-1, the J call TRBJ2-5; TRBD2 is a possible D gene (6 bases). The V gene lost 0 bases and the J gene lost 7 bases, with 18 bases spanning the gap. Germline values: CDR1 DFQATT, CDR2 SNEGSKA (reference sequence). The CDR3 consists of 15 residues. The DNA for the CDR3 is TGCAGTGCTAGAGATAAGGGGAGGTCCGGGGGGACCCAGTACTTC. It specifies CSARDKGRSGGTQYF.

The chain has TRBV27 and TRBJ1-5; no definite D call. The CDR3 extends over 13 amino acids. Trimming left V 6 bases short and J 10 bases short, with 16 bases between. Germline CDR1 MNHEY, CDR2 SMNVEV (reference sequence). CDR3 amino acids: CASSTEPGLPQHF. The DNA of the CDR3 is TGTGCCAGCAGCACAGAGCCTGGTTTACCCCAGCATTTT.

This clonotype was seen more than once but under ten times. V usage is TRBV9 and J usage is TRBJ2-2; possibly TRBD1 for D (6 bases). With 4 bases removed from V and 4 bases from J, the gap between germline ends came to 14 bases. From germline, CDR1 is SGDLS and CDR2 YYNGEE. The CDR3 extends over 15 amino acids. The CDR3 here is CASSPQGYGTGELFF. DNA of the CDR3: TGTGCCAGCAGCCCCCAGGGGTATGGCACCGGGGAGCTGTTTTTT.

This clonotype was found a few times. The chain links TRBV6-5 to TRBJ1-1; TRBD1 might be the D (5 bases). Per germline, CDR1 MNHEY and CDR2 SVGAGI. The CDR3 consists of 14 residues. V was pared by 2 bases and J by 1 base, with 8 bases between. This chain's CDR3 is CASSYDSSNTEAFF. CDR3 nucleotides: TGTGCCAGCAGTTACGACAGCTCGAACACTGAAGCTTTCTTT.

This rearrangement joins TRBV6-5 to TRBJ2-2, with a weak D call TRBD2 (5 bases). The ends were cut back, 0 bases at V and 1 base at J, with 12 bases in the middle. CDR3 length: 17 amino acids. Germline V gene data show CDR1 as MNHEY and CDR2 as SVGAGI. The CDR3 sequence is CASSYSGIAQNTGELFF. DNA for the CDR3: TGTGCCAGCAGTTACTCTGGGATAGCGCAGAACACCGGGGAGCTGTTTTTT.

This chain links TRBV6-1 with TRBJ2-1, with D perhaps matching TRBD2 (6 bases). The CDR3 extends over 15 amino acids. Germline CDR1 reads MNHNS; CDR2 reads SASEGT. V was shortened by 2 bases and J by 8 bases, with 16 bases between the two germline ends. DNA for the CDR3: TGTGCCAGCAGTGAAAGGGGTACTAGCCCCCATGAGCAGTTCTTC. Protein product: CASSERGTSPHEQFF.

The CDR3 nucleotides read TGTGCCAGCAGCTTAGAGGGGCAGTCAAACTATGGCTACACCTTC. It encodes CASSLEGQSNYGYTF. This sequence joins TRBV7-2 and TRBJ1-2, with D possibly being TRBD1 (5 bases). Trimming stripped 1 base from V and 2 bases from J, with 11 bases between. Per germline, CDR1 SGHTA and CDR2 FQGNSA. This CDR3 has 15 amino acids.

This clonotype has just a few counts. V usage is TRBV3-1 and J usage is TRBJ2-3, with unresolved D. Germline CDR1 is LGHDT and CDR2 is YNNKEL (reference sequence). The germline V and J ends were trimmed by 1 base and 8 bases, with 10 bases remaining between them. This CDR3 region has 13 residues. Written as DNA, the CDR3 is TGTGCCAGCAGCCAAGCAAAGAACCCTACGCAGTATTTT. Its translation is CASSQAKNPTQYF.

This clonotype has only a few counts. This chain connects TRBV19 to TRBJ1-2; 8 bases are a match to TRBD1. Germline values: CDR1 LNHDA, CDR2 SQIVND (reference sequence). V shed 6 bases, J shed 5 bases, and the junction held 8 bases outside the gene matches. CDR3 length: 14 amino acids. The CDR3 DNA follows: TGTGCCAGTAGCCACCGGGACAGGACTTATGGCTACACCTTC. As protein: CASSHRDRTYGYTF.

V gene TRBV5-4 combines with J gene TRBJ2-1; perhaps D is TRBD1 or TRBD2 (6 bases each). CDR1 is SGHNT and CDR2 is YYREEE in the germline V gene (reference sequence). The CDR3 has 16 amino acids. The germline V and J ends were trimmed by 4 bases and 0 bases, with 14 bases remaining between them. The CDR3 DNA follows: TGTGCCAGCAGCCCTCTGCCGGGGGCCTCCTACAATGAGCAGTTCTTC. Amino acid sequence: CASSPLPGASYNEQFF. Drawing the rest from reference TRBV5-4 and TRBJ2-1, the complete variable domain is ETGVTQSPTHLIKTRGQQVTLRCSSQSGHNTVSWYQQALGQGPQFIFQYYREEENGRGNFPPRFSGLQFPNYSSELNVNALELDDSALYLCASSPLPGASYNEQFFGPGTRLTVL.

CDR3 residues: CASRGVSPRSPLHF. CDR3 nucleotide sequence: TGCGCCAGCAGAGGAGTATCACCGAGGTCACCCCTCCACTTT. V and J are TRBV5-1 and TRBJ1-6; no firm D call. Per the germline V gene, CDR1 is SGHRS and CDR2 is YFSETQ. The CDR3 loop spans 14 amino acids. Trimming cost V 5 bases and J 10 bases, with 16 bases left between them. Variable domain in full (rest from reference TRBV5-1 and TRBJ1-6): KAGVTQTPRYLIKTRGQQVTLSCSPISGHRSVSWYQQTPGQGLQFLFEYFSETQRNKGNFPGRFSGRQFSNSRSEMNVSTLELGDSALYLCASRGVSPRSPLHFGNGTRLTVT.

This clonotype was recorded at least ten times. The chain links TRBV20-1 to TRBJ1-2, with 9 bases that match TRBD1. V lost 5 bases and J lost 8; bases outside the gene matches: 6. This CDR3 region has 12 residues. Germline V lookup: CDR1 DFQATT, CDR2 SNEGSKA (reference sequence). The DNA of the CDR3 is TGCAGTGCTTCACAGGGGGCGCGGGGCTACACCTTC. It translates to CSASQGARGYTF.

The V gene is TRBV12-3 or TRBV12-4, the J gene TRBJ1-6; D unclear. Trimming stripped 6 bases from V and 0 bases from J, with 12 bases between. This CDR3 is 16 amino acids long. As DNA, the CDR3 is TGTGCCAGCAGCCGACGGTCCAGCTCCTATAATTCACCCCTCCACTTT. Translation gives CASSRRSSSYNSPLHF.

Written as DNA, the CDR3 is TGTGCCAGCAGTCCTCGGACAGGGTTGGGTGAAAAACTGTTTTTT. It codes for CASSPRTGLGEKLFF. The rearrangement uses TRBV6-5 and TRBJ1-4, with 8 bases matching TRBD1. Germline V CDR1 and CDR2: MNHEY, SVGAGI. The CDR3 length is 15 residues. J lost 7 bases, V lost 5 bases, and 9 bases had no gene match.